This T cell receptor beta chain stems from a study of T cells after yellow fever vaccination. Findings of the study overall: Boosting was followed by the reappearance of most primary-vaccination clones (less than 98% CD4, roughly 90% CD8). The secondary response showed a weaker magnitude and a faster peak, day 5 versus 15.

This clonotype has only a few counts. Germline V gene lookup returns CDR1 MNHNS and CDR2 SASEGT. V lost 6 bases, J lost 7 bases, and 6 bases stayed unmatched. This CDR3 is built from 15 residues. Making TCR cDNA involved 5'RACE template switching, which added UMIs and a universal primer site. TCRdb reprocessed the 5' RACE reads with MiXCR, giving one entry per CDR3 protein. The sample has 80,000 to 100,000 distinct CDR3 sequences, around 9.8% seen once. The chain uses TRBV6-1 and TRBJ2-2, with TRBD1 matching 12 bases. The source of this sequence is a man aged 18-30 years who received the YFV17D yellow fever vaccine. Sequencing used CD8+ T cells not binding an NS4B(214-222) dextramer, sorted from PBMCs, obtained roughly 15 days after the first yellow fever vaccination. The CDR3 DNA follows: TGTGCCAGCAGCTTCCGGGACAGGGGGCGCGGGGAGCTGTTTTTT. Its protein is CASSFRDRGRGELFF.